One sample yielded the 27 T cell receptor beta chains listed below, sequenced in a study of Graves' ophthalmopathy and Graves' hyperthyroidism. Investigators amplified TCR beta CDR3 regions from RNA transcripts. An initial RT-PCR round employing HTBI primers preceded a second-round multiplex PCR. TCRdb reanalysed the multiplex PCR reads using MiXCR and keeps one entry per CDR3 protein. Of nearly 400,000 distinct CDR3 sequences listed, around 16% are singletons. The specimen sequenced was peripheral blood. The receptors here all came from a woman aged 18-30 years with Graves' ophthalmopathy.

The chain links TRBV20-1 to TRBJ1-1; D might be TRBD1 (5 bases). The CDR3 has 14 amino acids. Per the germline V gene, CDR1 is DFQATT and CDR2 is SNEGSKA (reference sequence). V gave up 0 bases and J gave up 5 bases, with 13 bases separating them. The CDR3 reads CSARETWGLTEAFF. The CDR3 DNA reads TGCAGTGCTAGAGAGACCTGGGGGTTAACTGAAGCTTTCTTT.

This clonotype was counted at least ten times. The genes are TRBV12-3 or TRBV12-4 and TRBJ1-5; unclear D gene. CDR3 length: 17 residues. Trimming left V 2 bases short and J 3 bases short, with 17 bases between. CDR3 sequence (DNA): TGTGCCAGCAGTTTAAAGGTAGCGGGCAGGTACAATCAGCCCCAGCATTTT. It yields the protein CASSLKVAGRYNQPQHF.

This clonotype showed up many times. The chain employs TRBV7-8 and TRBJ2-7; D is uncertain. Germline values: CDR1 SGHVS, CDR2 FQNEAQ. The CDR3 has 15 amino acids. Trimming removed 5 bases at V and 0 bases at J, with 14 bases between. CDR3 protein: CASSQPGGNSYEQYF. In DNA, the CDR3 is TGTGCCAGCAGCCAACCCGGCGGTAACTCCTACGAGCAGTACTTC.

CDR3 residues: CASSHRTGGNQPQHF. CDR3 nucleotides: TGTGCCAGCAGCCATCGGACAGGGGGCAATCAGCCCCAGCATTTT. This sequence joins TRBV12-3 or TRBV12-4 and TRBJ1-5; 9 bases line up with TRBD1. V shed 6 bases, J shed 2 bases, and the junction held 5 bases outside the gene matches. This CDR3 has 15 amino acids.

About this clonotype: The junction differs from germline at one of its ends, possibly a read error. The V gene is TRBV6-2 or TRBV6-3, the J gene TRBJ2-7, with D perhaps matching TRBD2 (6 bases). Germline V gene sequence: CDR1 MNHEY, CDR2 SVGEGT. The CDR3 has 14 residues. The chain's CDR3 is CASGYRGVTYEQYF. CDR3 DNA: TGTGCCAGCGGTTACCGCGGGGTTACCTACGAGCAGTACTTC.

In its sample, this clonotype was seen many times. The chain links TRBV28 to TRBJ2-7; D is uncertain. The V gene lost 3 bases and the J gene lost 6 bases, with 9 bases spanning the gap. Per the germline V gene, CDR1 is MDHEN and CDR2 is SYDVKM. The CDR3 spans 12 residues. CDR3 nucleotide sequence: TGTGCCAGCAGTTTTGGTATTTTCGAGCAGTACTTC. The encoded protein is CASSFGIFEQYF.

This clonotype was seen many times. The genes are TRBV4-1 and TRBJ2-5, with unresolved D. V was trimmed by 1 base and J by 1 base, leaving 7 bases between them. CDR1 is MGHRA, CDR2 YSYEKL, per germline. The CDR3 runs 14 residues. The DNA for the CDR3 is TGCGCCAGCAGCCAAGTGGACCGCCAAGAGACCCAGTACTTC. Translating it yields CASSQVDRQETQYF.

This clonotype was counted ten times or more. This chain connects TRBV28 to TRBJ2-2; 10 nucleotides match TRBD1. The CDR3 is 15 amino acids. Per the germline V gene, CDR1 is MDHEN and CDR2 is SYDVKM. The V gene end was trimmed by 8 bases and the J gene end by 7 bases; junction bases not matched to a gene: 10. CDR3 sequence: CASYEPTGGIGELFF. As DNA, the CDR3 is TGTGCCAGCTATGAACCGACAGGGGGCATCGGGGAGCTGTTTTTT.

Ten or more counts support this clonotype. The J gene is TRBJ2-7, the V gene TRBV7-2; TRBD2 might be the D (6 bases). The length of the CDR3 is 13 residues. Germline-derived CDR1 and CDR2 are SGHTA and FQGNSA. V was trimmed by 7 bases and J by 5 bases, leaving 15 bases between them. DNA of the CDR3: TGTGCCAGCACCCTCGGGGGATCGCACGAGCAGTACTTC. This gives the protein CASTLGGSHEQYF. Using reference TRBV7-2 and TRBJ2-7 for the parts outside the CDR3, the full variable domain is GAGVSQSPSNKVTEKGKDVELRCDPISGHTALYWYRQSLGQGLEFLIYFQGNSAPDKSGLPSDRFSAERTGGSVSTLTIQRTQQEDSAVYLCASTLGGSHEQYFGPGTRLTVT.

This clonotype was recorded at least ten times. This chain joins TRBV4-2 and TRBJ2-2; 8 bases line up with TRBD2. The CDR3 loop spans 16 amino acids. V lost 1 base to trimming and J lost 1 base; unmatched junction nucleotides: 2. Germline CDR1 and CDR2: LGHNA and YNFKEQ. CDR3 bases: TGTGCCAGCAGCCAAGTAGCGGGGTTGAACACCGGGGAGCTGTTTTTT. It is translated as CASSQVAGLNTGELFF.

This clonotype was recorded once. The chain carries TRBV12-3 or TRBV12-4 and TRBJ2-5; D is possibly TRBD2 (6 bases). The CDR3 is 15 amino acids. V lost 5 bases to trimming and J lost 5 bases, with 18 bases between them. The DNA for the CDR3 is TGTGCCAGCAGTGGGGGAGCGACTAGTACGGAGACCCAGTACTTC. Translation gives CASSGGATSTETQYF.

This clonotype was found many times. The rearrangement uses TRBV6-5 and TRBJ2-7; 7 bases map to TRBD2. The CDR3 runs 14 residues. Germline V lookup: CDR1 MNHEY, CDR2 SVGAGI. V lost 2 bases and J lost 7; bases outside the gene matches: 8. CDR3 loop: CASSYGGGGKEQYF. Here the CDR3 DNA reads TGTGCCAGCAGTTACGGGGGGGGAGGTAAAGAGCAGTACTTC.

This clonotype was recorded many times. This rearrangement joins TRBV15 to TRBJ1-5; the D is unclear. This CDR3 spans 14 amino acids. The germline V gene has CDR1 LNHNV and CDR2 YYDKDF (reference sequence). V was shortened by 0 bases and J by 7 bases, with 10 bases between the two germline ends. The chain's CDR3 is CATSRDWGGQPQHF. The CDR3 coding sequence is TGTGCCACCAGCAGAGACTGGGGAGGGCAGCCCCAGCATTTT.

This clonotype occurred many times. The chain joins TRBV5-4 to TRBJ1-5; D may be TRBD1 (6 bases). CDR1 and CDR2 from the germline V gene are SGHNT and YYREEE (reference sequence). This CDR3 contains 12 residues. Trimming stripped 10 bases from V and 1 base from J, with 9 bases between. The CDR3 coding sequence is TGTGCCCGTCAGGGGAGCAATCAGCCCCAGCATTTT. Amino acid sequence: CARQGSNQPQHF. The whole variable domain, remainder taken from reference TRBV5-4 and TRBJ1-5, is ETGVTQSPTHLIKTRGQQVTLRCSSQSGHNTVSWYQQALGQGPQFIFQYYREEENGRGNFPPRFSGLQFPNYSSELNVNALELDDSALYLCARQGSNQPQHFGDGTRLSIL.

The V call is TRBV20-1, the J call TRBJ1-2; 8 bases line up with TRBD1. The CDR3 covers 14 residues. CDR1 and CDR2 (germline): DFQATT, SNEGSKA (reference sequence). V lost 7 bases to trimming and J lost 2 bases; unmatched junction nucleotides: 9. CDR3 DNA sequence: TGCAGTGACTCCGGACAGGGTTGGAACTATGGCTACACCTTC. Translation: CSDSGQGWNYGYTF.

Ten or more counts support this clonotype. The rearrangement uses TRBV6-2 or TRBV6-3 and TRBJ2-6, with a tentative D call TRBD1 (6 bases). The CDR3 contains 16 residues. V dropped 5 bases and J dropped 1 base, with 12 bases sitting between them. Germline assignment: CDR1 MNHEY and CDR2 SVGEGT. CDR3 amino acids: CASSHSRGSGANVLTF. The CDR3 DNA is TGTGCCAGCAGTCACAGCAGGGGTTCTGGGGCCAACGTCCTGACTTTC.

This clonotype was recorded at least ten times. The rearrangement uses TRBV6-1 and TRBJ2-6, with D hard to call. V lost 6 bases and J lost 3, with 12 bases in between. The CDR3 sequence is 15 residues long. Germline V CDR1 and CDR2: MNHNS, SASEGT. The CDR3 here is CASSRGLDGANVLTF. The CDR3 DNA is TGTGCCAGCAGCCGCGGTCTCGATGGGGCCAACGTCCTGACTTTC.

This clonotype was picked up many times. V gene TRBV30 combines with J gene TRBJ1-5, with unresolved D. This CDR3 spans 13 amino acids. Germline V gives CDR1 GTSNPN, CDR2 SVGIG (reference sequence). V lost 1 base, J lost 3 bases, and 7 bases lay in between. CDR3 protein: CAWSEANNQPQHF. CDR3 nucleotides: TGTGCCTGGAGTGAGGCAAACAATCAGCCCCAGCATTTT.

This clonotype has ten or more counts. The gene calls are TRBV7-2 and TRBJ2-7, with 9 positions matching TRBD1. The V and J ends lost 3 bases and 7 bases, in that order; junction bases with no gene match: 10. Looked up from germline, CDR1 is SGHTA and CDR2 is FQGNSA. The CDR3 is made up of 15 amino acids. CDR3 DNA sequence: TGTGCCAGCAGCTTGATGACAGGGGGGATAGGGGAGCAGTACTTC. This encodes CASSLMTGGIGEQYF.

At least ten counts were recorded for this clonotype. V is TRBV11-2 and J is TRBJ2-7; either TRBD1 or TRBD2 may fit D (5 bases each). The germline V gene encodes CDR1 SGHAT and CDR2 FQNNGV. V shed 7 bases and J shed 0 bases, with 13 bases lying between them. CDR3 length equals 14 residues. CDR3 in DNA: TGTGCCAGCACCGGGACGGTGGGCTCCTACGAGCAGTACTTC. This codes for CASTGTVGSYEQYF.

This clonotype was counted ten times or more. This chain uses TRBV6-5 with TRBJ1-2; 7 bases map to TRBD1. Germline V gives CDR1 MNHEY, CDR2 SVGAGI. The ends lost 0 bases at V and 7 bases at J; junction bases unmatched: 8. The CDR3 is 15 residues long. CDR3 sequence (DNA): TGTGCCAGCAGTTACTCGACAGGGCCGGTTAGTGGCTACACCTTC. Its protein product is CASSYSTGPVSGYTF.

This clonotype has ten or more counts. The V call is TRBV6-2 or TRBV6-3, the J call TRBJ2-4; D possibly corresponds to TRBD1 (5 bases). Germline V gene lookup returns CDR1 MNHEY and CDR2 SVGEGT. The CDR3 totals 12 residues. V lost 4 bases, J lost 12 bases, and 13 bases lay in between. The CDR3 nucleotides are TGTGCCAGCAGTTTCCCCTTAGGGGATCAGTACTTC. It yields the protein CASSFPLGDQYF.

The chain has TRBV12-3 or TRBV12-4 and TRBJ2-2; D may be TRBD2 (7 bases). The CDR3 covers 14 residues. V was trimmed by 7 bases and J by 6 bases, leaving 15 bases between them. CDR3 DNA: TGTGCCAGCACCCTGGGGGGGGGCTCCGGGGAGCTGTTTTTT. Its translation: CASTLGGGSGELFF.

This clonotype was counted ten times or more. The V gene is TRBV6-1, the J gene TRBJ2-2; TRBD2 is a possible D gene (6 bases). Germline values: CDR1 MNHNS, CDR2 SASEGT. The length of the CDR3 is 12 residues. Trimming cost V 10 bases and J 6 bases, with 12 bases left between them. The CDR3 DNA is TGTGCCACGTACTGGGGGGCCGGGGAGCTGTTTTTT. Translated, it gives CATYWGAGELFF.

This clonotype was seen many times. The rearrangement uses TRBV6-5 and TRBJ2-7; D is perhaps TRBD1 or TRBD2 (5 bases each). Per germline, CDR1 MNHEY and CDR2 SVGAGI. The CDR3 totals 14 residues. V was clipped by 5 bases and J by 2 bases, with 13 bases between them. CDR3 coding DNA: TGTGCCAGCAGTCGAGGGGCAGAGACCTACGAGCAGTACTTC. Protein: CASSRGAETYEQYF.

This clonotype was detected many times. The V and J genes are TRBV12-5 and TRBJ1-2, with D maybe TRBD1 (5 bases). This CDR3 has 12 amino acids. V lost 3 bases and J lost 4, with 6 bases in between. CDR1 and CDR2 (germline): LGHNT, FRNRAP. CDR3 protein: CASGFQGYGYTF. The CDR3 bases are TGTGCTAGTGGTTTCCAGGGCTATGGCTACACCTTC.

This clonotype was detected ten times or more. This chain uses TRBV15 with TRBJ2-7; 8 bases fit TRBD2. Germline trimming cut 0 bases from V and 12 bases from J; bases unmatched to any gene: 7. CDR3 size: 13 residues. The V gene's germline CDR1 is LNHNV and CDR2 YYDKDF (reference sequence). CDR3 DNA: TGTGCCACCAGCAGAGATACTAGCGGACTGTCGTACTTC. Its translation: CATSRDTSGLSYF.